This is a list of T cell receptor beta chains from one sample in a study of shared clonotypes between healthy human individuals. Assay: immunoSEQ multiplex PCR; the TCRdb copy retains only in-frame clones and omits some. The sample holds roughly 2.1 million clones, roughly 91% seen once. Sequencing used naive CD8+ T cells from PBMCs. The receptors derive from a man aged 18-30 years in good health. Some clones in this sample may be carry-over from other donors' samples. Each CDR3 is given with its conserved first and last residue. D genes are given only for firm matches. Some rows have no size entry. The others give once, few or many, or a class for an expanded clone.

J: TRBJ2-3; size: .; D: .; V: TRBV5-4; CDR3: CASSYNTDTQYF; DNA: TGTGCCAGCAGCTACAACACAGATACGCAGTATTTT
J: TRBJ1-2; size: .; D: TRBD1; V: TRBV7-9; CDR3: CASSSRQGKDGYTF; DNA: TGTGCCAGCAGCTCGAGACAGGGCAAGGATGGCTACACCTTC
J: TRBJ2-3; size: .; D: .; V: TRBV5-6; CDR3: CASSPGRGSDTQYF; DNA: TGTGCCAGCAGCCCCGGTCGGGGATCAGATACGCAGTATTTT
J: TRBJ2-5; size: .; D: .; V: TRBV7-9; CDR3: CASSPPASGPGWETQYF; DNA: TGTGCCAGCAGCCCCCCTGCGAGCGGGCCCGGGTGGGAGACCCAGTACTTC
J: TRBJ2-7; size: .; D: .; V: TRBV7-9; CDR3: CASSPRDGKGGYEQYF; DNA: TGTGCCAGCAGCCCGAGGGACGGGAAAGGCGGGTACGAGCAGTACTTC
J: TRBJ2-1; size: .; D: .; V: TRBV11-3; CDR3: CASSLVDASYNEQFF; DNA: TGTGCCAGCAGCTTAGTGGACGCGTCCTACAATGAGCAGTTCTTC
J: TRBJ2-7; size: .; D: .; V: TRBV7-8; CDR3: CASSLAGSSAYYYEQYF; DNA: TGTGCCAGCAGCTTAGCAGGGAGTAGCGCCTATTACTACGAGCAGTACTTC
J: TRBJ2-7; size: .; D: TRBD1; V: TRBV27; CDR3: CASSLRGTGLDKEQYF; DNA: TGTGCCAGCAGTTTAAGGGGGACAGGGCTAGACAAGGAGCAGTACTTC
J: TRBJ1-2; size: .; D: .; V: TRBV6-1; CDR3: CASSDVRDNLWGYTF; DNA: TGTGCCAGCAGTGATGTGAGGGACAACCTCTGGGGCTACACCTTC
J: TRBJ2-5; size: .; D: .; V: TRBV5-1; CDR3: CASRGPISGLPETQYF; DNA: TGCGCCAGCAGAGGTCCAATTAGCGGATTGCCAGAGACCCAGTACTTC
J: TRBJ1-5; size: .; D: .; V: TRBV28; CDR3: CASSYDRSSQPQHF; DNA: TGTGCCAGCAGTTACGACAGGTCTTCGCAGCCCCAGCATTTT
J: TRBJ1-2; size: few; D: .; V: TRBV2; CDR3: CASSEGGRYYGYTF; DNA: TGTGCCAGCAGTGAGGGGGGACGGTACTATGGCTACACCTTC
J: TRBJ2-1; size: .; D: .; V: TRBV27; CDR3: CASSFRQIYNEQFF; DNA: TGTGCCAGCAGTTTCCGACAAATCTACAATGAGCAGTTCTTC
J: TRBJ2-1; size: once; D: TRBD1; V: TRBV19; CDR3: CASMTGVEQFF; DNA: TGTGCCAGTATGACAGGGGTTGAGCAGTTCTTC
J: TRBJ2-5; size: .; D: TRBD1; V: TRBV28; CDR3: CASSFLRDRRQETQYF; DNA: TGTGCCAGCAGTTTCCTCCGGGACAGAAGGCAAGAGACCCAGTACTTC
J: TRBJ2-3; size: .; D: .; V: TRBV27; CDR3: CASSITWGRRTDTQYF; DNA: TGTGCCAGCAGCATAACCTGGGGGCGCCGCACAGATACGCAGTATTTT
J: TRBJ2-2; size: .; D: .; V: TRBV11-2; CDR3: CASRPGGTGELFF; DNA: TGTGCCAGCCGGCCCGGCGGCACCGGGGAGCTGTTTTTT
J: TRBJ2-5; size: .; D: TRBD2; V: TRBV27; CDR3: CASRRREGGETQYF; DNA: TGTGCCAGCCGACGACGGGAGGGTGGAGAGACCCAGTACTTC
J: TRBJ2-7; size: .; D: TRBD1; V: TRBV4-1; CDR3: CASSQGQGTDEQYF; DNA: TGCGCCAGCAGCCAAGGACAGGGTACGGACGAGCAGTACTTC
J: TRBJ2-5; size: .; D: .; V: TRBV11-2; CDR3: CASSPRDTPAQYF; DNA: TGTGCCAGCAGCCCTCGGGACACTCCGGCCCAGTACTTC
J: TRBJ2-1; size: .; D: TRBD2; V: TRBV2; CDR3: CASRISGLPNNEQFF; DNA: TGTGCCAGCAGAATCTCGGGACTACCGAACAATGAGCAGTTCTTC
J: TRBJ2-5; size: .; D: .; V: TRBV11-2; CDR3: CASSNKETQYF; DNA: TGTGCCAGCAGTAATAAAGAGACCCAGTACTTC
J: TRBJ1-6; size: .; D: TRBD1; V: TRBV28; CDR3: CASSLFRGLSSPLHF; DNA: TGTGCCAGCAGTTTATTCAGGGGGTTGAGCTCACCCCTCCACTTT
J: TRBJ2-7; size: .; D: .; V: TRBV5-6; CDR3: CASSETGSLYEQYF; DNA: TGTGCCAGCAGCGAAACGGGGAGTCTCTACGAGCAGTACTTC
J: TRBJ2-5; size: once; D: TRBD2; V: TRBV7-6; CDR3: CASSLRLAGLQETQYF; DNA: TGTGCCAGCAGCTTACGACTAGCGGGACTTCAAGAGACCCAGTACTTC
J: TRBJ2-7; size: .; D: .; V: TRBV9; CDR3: CASSVALAGEQYF; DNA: TGTGCCAGCAGCGTAGCTCTGGCAGGGGAGCAGTACTTC
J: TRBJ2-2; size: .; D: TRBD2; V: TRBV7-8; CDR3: CASIPRGGPGELFF; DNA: TGTGCCAGCATCCCTCGGGGGGGGCCCGGGGAGCTGTTTTTT
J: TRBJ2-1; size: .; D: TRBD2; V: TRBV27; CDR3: CASTSGTSGRHEQFF; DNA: TGTGCCAGCACATCCGGGACTAGCGGGAGACATGAGCAGTTCTTC
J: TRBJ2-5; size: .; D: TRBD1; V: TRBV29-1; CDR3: CSVSGRDRHF; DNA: TGCAGCGTTTCGGGACGGGACAGGCACTTC
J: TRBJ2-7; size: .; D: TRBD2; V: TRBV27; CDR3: CASSLSPSGRLYF; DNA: TGTGCCAGCAGTTTATCTCCTAGCGGGAGGCTGTACTTC
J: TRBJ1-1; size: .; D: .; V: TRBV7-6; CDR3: CASSPDLHGETMNTEAFF; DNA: TGTGCCAGCAGCCCTGACCTCCATGGGGAAACCATGAACACTGAAGCTTTCTTT
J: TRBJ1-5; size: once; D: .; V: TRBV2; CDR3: CASTPRVSNQPQHF; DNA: TGTGCCAGCACCCCGAGGGTCAGCAATCAGCCCCAGCATTTT
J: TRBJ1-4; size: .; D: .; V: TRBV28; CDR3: CASSPEGAGLFF; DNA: TGTGCCAGCAGTCCCGAAGGGGCCGGACTGTTTTTT
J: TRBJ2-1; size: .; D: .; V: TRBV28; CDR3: CASKKGTRTIGSYNEQFF; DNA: TGTGCCAGCAAAAAGGGGACTCGAACAATAGGCTCCTACAATGAGCAGTTCTTC
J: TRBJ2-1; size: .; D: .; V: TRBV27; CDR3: CASSWMTGTLQFF; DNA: TGTGCCAGCAGTTGGATGACCGGGACTTTGCAGTTCTTC
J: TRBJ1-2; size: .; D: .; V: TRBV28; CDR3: CASSLRGGGYGYTF; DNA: TGTGCCAGCAGTTTAAGGGGCGGCGGCTATGGCTACACCTTC
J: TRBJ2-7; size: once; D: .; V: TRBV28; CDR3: CASSELVEQYF; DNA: TGTGCCAGCTCTGAGTTAGTCGAGCAGTACTTC